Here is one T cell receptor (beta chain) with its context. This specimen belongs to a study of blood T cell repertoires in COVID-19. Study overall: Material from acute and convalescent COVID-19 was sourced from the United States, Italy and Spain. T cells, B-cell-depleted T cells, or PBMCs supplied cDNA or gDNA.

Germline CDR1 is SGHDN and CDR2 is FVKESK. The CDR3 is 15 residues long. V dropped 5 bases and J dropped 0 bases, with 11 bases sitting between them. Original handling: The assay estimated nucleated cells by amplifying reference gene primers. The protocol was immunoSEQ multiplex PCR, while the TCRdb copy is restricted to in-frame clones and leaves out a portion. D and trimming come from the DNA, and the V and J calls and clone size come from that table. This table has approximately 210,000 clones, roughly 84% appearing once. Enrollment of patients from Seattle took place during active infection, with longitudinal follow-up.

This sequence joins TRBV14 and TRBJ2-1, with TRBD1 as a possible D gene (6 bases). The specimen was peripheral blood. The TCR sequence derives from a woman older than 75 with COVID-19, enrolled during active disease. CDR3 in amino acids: CASSLGQSSYNEQFF. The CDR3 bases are TGTGCCAGCAGCTTGGGACAATCCTCCTACAATGAGCAGTTCTTC.